This T cell receptor beta chain was recovered during a study of post-analysis software for immune sequencing data (dated by TCRdb to about 2015). Regarding the research as a whole: Disease courses on record covered relapsing-remitting, secondary progressive and progressive-relapsing multiple sclerosis, though some patients had no subtype annotation. The patient repertoires were set against around eleven previously published healthy control repertoires from donors whose ages ranged from 6 to 25 years. A subset of samples was prepared in parallel using single-end sample barcoding, then pooled and co-amplified after Illumina adapter ligation. General findings and caveats noted by the study authors: Multiple sclerosis patients had significantly lower normalized Chao1 diversity than controls, a result that suggests substantial peripheral T-cell clonal expansion. Significantly higher frequencies in patients than in controls were found for several TRBV segments, including TRBV5-6, TRBV5-1 and TRBV20-1. Strong co-clustering of samples prepared in the same batch was shown by direct clustering with F measure, prompting a batch-effect correction. The control group was slightly older than the multiple sclerosis patient group.

Library preparation was by PCR. The listed sequencing device is Illumina HiSeq 2500. To reduce PCR and sequencing biases, unique molecular identifiers were built into the TCR beta cDNA libraries. About 500,000 cDNA molecules were obtained for every 1 to 10 million input T cells, so each molecule roughly corresponded to one T cell. The patient libraries were prepared and sequenced using the same protocol as the earlier healthy control dataset. Within a given batch, samples were prepared together, multiplexed and sequenced on the same HiSeq lane. On the study's bioinformatics: MIGEC was used to process the raw barcoded reads, and molecular identifier groups with only a single read were discarded before consensus assembly and CDR3 extraction. VDJtools was used for post-analysis of the clonotype tables, and diversity was normalized by down-sampling every dataset to the size of the smallest sample. In repertoire overlap clustering, CDR3 amino acid sequences, but not nucleotide sequences, were matched to correct batch-related cross-sample contamination. The public reads were reprocessed in TCRdb via fastp at Q25 and MiXCR, keeping in-frame beta chains. Entries that share a CDR3 protein sequence are merged under the most common genes and DNA. For this entry, the V and J calls and clone size follow TCRdb and not the study's own pipeline. The table for this sample lists over 700,000 distinct CDR3 sequences; roughly 27% of them were counted only once. The ten largest make up roughly 0.53% of the sample.

To demonstrate the VDJtools post-analysis software, TCR beta repertoires were profiled from the peripheral blood of more than ten young patients with multiple sclerosis. Multiple sclerosis patients were children and adolescents aged roughly 6 to 15 years. In the germline V gene, CDR1 corresponds to MGHRA and CDR2 to YSYEKL. Counted from cysteine to phenylalanine, this CDR3 has 17 amino acids. The entry retains the CDR3 DNA only, 51 bases that are in frame from base 1. Trimmed from V: 1 base; trimmed from J: 8 bases; junction bases lacking a gene match: 14. A note on this clonotype: Its recognized antigen is unknown. Nothing much larger sits one base from this clone, and base qualities are not available.

The chain was built from TRBV4-1 and TRBJ2-4, and TRBD2 aligns with 7 junction nucleotides. The receptor's source is a girl aged 5-17 years with multiple sclerosis. The sequencing sample was made of blood. The CDR3 has the sequence CASSQVWESGVGDIQYF. Here is the DNA: TGCGCCAGCAGCCAAGTTTGGGAAAGCGGGGTCGGGGACATTCAGTACTTC.